This T cell receptor (beta chain) was profiled in a study of patients and donors after allogeneic stem cell transplantation. This CDR3 has 14 amino acids. V lost 2 bases, J lost 3 bases, and 4 bases stayed unmatched. The germline V gene encodes CDR1 SGHRS and CDR2 YFSETQ. TCRdb independently ran MiXCR on the RT-PCR reads; one entry per CDR3 protein. The profile shows hundreds of thousands of distinct CDR3 sequences, roughly an eighth of them singletons. The rearrangement joins TRBV5-1 to TRBJ2-7; 8 positions agree with TRBD2. The sequence was collected from a human donor who was either an allogeneic HSCT recipient or a stem cell or donor lymphocyte infusion donor (not recorded which). It is not recorded whose cells these are; they may come from a transplant donor. Sequenced material: blood, either unsorted or a sorted T cell fraction (not recorded which). This CDR3 reads CASSLTGTSYEQYF. The CDR3 DNA reads as TGCGCCAGCAGCTTAACCGGGACTAGCTACGAGCAGTACTTC. The entire variable domain, with the rest obtained from reference TRBV5-1 and TRBJ2-7, is as follows: KAGVTQTPRYLIKTRGQQVTLSCSPISGHRSVSWYQQTPGQGLQFLFEYFSETQRNKGNFPGRFSGRQFSNSRSEMNVSTLELGDSALYLCASSLTGTSYEQYFGPGTRLTVT.